These T cell receptor beta chains were read from a single sample in a study of cytotoxic CD8 clonotypes in ibrutinib-treated CLL. Sequencing used immunoSEQ multiplex PCR; TCRdb keeps in-frame clones, though not all of them. This table holds under 300,000 clones, roughly 74% found once. The specimen was PBMCs, collected after 24 months of ibrutinib treatment. These receptors were taken from a human donor with chronic lymphocytic leukemia. CDR3s include the opening cysteine and the closing phenylalanine or tryptophan. D genes are given only for firm matches. For some rows the clone size is stated as once, few or many, or as a class when expanded; others skip it.

clone_size: once; d_call: TRBD2; j_call: TRBJ2-2; v_call: TRBV27; cdr3_aa: CASTPWAGAGGELFF; cdr3_nt: TGTGCCAGCACCCCCTGGGCGGGAGCTGGCGGGGAGCTGTTTTTT
clone_size: -; d_call: TRBD2; j_call: TRBJ2-5; v_call: TRBV28; cdr3_aa: CASSFSSHGTSGRDQETQYF; cdr3_nt: TGTGCCAGCAGTTTCTCTTCTCACGGGACTAGCGGGCGGGACCAAGAGACCCAGTACTTC
clone_size: -; d_call: -; j_call: TRBJ1-3; v_call: TRBV9; cdr3_aa: CASSTPESSGNTIYF; cdr3_nt: TGTGCCAGCAGCACCCCAGAGAGCTCTGGAAACACCATATATTTT
clone_size: -; d_call: TRBD2; j_call: TRBJ2-1; v_call: TRBV4-2; cdr3_aa: CASSQGEGGSSYNEQFF; cdr3_nt: TGTGCCAGCAGCCAAGGAGAGGGCGGGAGCTCCTACAATGAGCAGTTCTTC
clone_size: -; d_call: TRBD1; j_call: TRBJ1-2; v_call: TRBV15; cdr3_aa: CATRDGGTAFNYGYTF; cdr3_nt: TGTGCCACCCGTGACGGTGGGACAGCCTTTAACTATGGCTACACCTTC
clone_size: -; d_call: TRBD2; j_call: TRBJ2-7; v_call: TRBV6-5; cdr3_aa: CASSSGLAGFSYEQYF; cdr3_nt: TGTGCCAGCAGTTCCGGACTAGCGGGTTTCTCCTACGAGCAGTACTTC
clone_size: -; d_call: TRBD1; j_call: TRBJ2-7; v_call: TRBV19; cdr3_aa: CASSIRTGDFYEQYF; cdr3_nt: TGTGCCAGTAGTATCAGGACAGGGGACTTTTACGAGCAGTACTTC
clone_size: few; d_call: -; j_call: TRBJ2-7; v_call: TRBV29-1; cdr3_aa: CSVVQDSTTYEQYF; cdr3_nt: TGCAGCGTTGTTCAGGACTCTACGACCTACGAGCAGTACTTC
clone_size: once; d_call: -; j_call: TRBJ2-7; v_call: TRBV9; cdr3_aa: CASSSTATYEQYF; cdr3_nt: TGTGCCAGCAGCTCAACTGCTACCTACGAGCAGTACTTC
clone_size: -; d_call: -; j_call: TRBJ2-5; v_call: TRBV5-6; cdr3_aa: CASSWMGLNQETQYF; cdr3_nt: TGTGCCAGCAGCTGGATGGGACTCAACCAAGAGACCCAGTACTTC
clone_size: once; d_call: -; j_call: TRBJ1-4; v_call: TRBV25-1; cdr3_aa: CASSDFMRPHGDEKLFF; cdr3_nt: TGTGCCAGCAGTGATTTCATGCGCCCTCACGGTGATGAAAAACTGTTTTTT
clone_size: -; d_call: -; j_call: TRBJ1-5; v_call: TRBV28; cdr3_aa: CASISPSDSNQPQHF; cdr3_nt: TGTGCCAGCATCTCTCCCAGCGATAGCAATCAGCCCCAGCATTTT
clone_size: -; d_call: -; j_call: TRBJ2-7; v_call: TRBV19; cdr3_aa: CASSMLGRSDEQYF; cdr3_nt: TGTGCCAGTAGTATGCTAGGGAGAAGTGACGAGCAGTACTTC
clone_size: -; d_call: -; j_call: TRBJ1-5; v_call: TRBV4-3; cdr3_aa: CASSQDSFRGQPQHF; cdr3_nt: TGCGCCAGCAGCCAAGATTCTTTTCGAGGGCAGCCCCAGCATTTT
clone_size: -; d_call: -; j_call: TRBJ1-3; v_call: TRBV2; cdr3_aa: CASSGVISGNTIYF; cdr3_nt: TGTGCCAGCAGCGGTGTTATCTCTGGAAACACCATATATTTT
clone_size: -; d_call: -; j_call: TRBJ1-2; v_call: TRBV5-1; cdr3_aa: CASSLQLRTALTIYGYTF; cdr3_nt: TGCGCCAGCAGCTTACAACTTAGGACAGCCCTAACGATCTATGGCTACACCTTC
clone_size: -; d_call: TRBD1; j_call: TRBJ2-7; v_call: TRBV27; cdr3_aa: CASSPTGEYEQYF; cdr3_nt: TGTGCCAGCAGTCCCACAGGGGAATACGAGCAGTACTTC
clone_size: -; d_call: -; j_call: TRBJ2-7; v_call: TRBV10-3; cdr3_aa: CAISYMNLERGWEQYF; cdr3_nt: TGTGCCATCAGTTATATGAACTTGGAGCGTGGATGGGAGCAGTACTTC
clone_size: -; d_call: -; j_call: TRBJ2-1; v_call: TRBV18; cdr3_aa: CASSPPVESEQFF; cdr3_nt: TGTGCCAGCTCACCACCGGTGGAAAGTGAGCAGTTCTTC
clone_size: few; d_call: -; j_call: TRBJ2-7; v_call: TRBV30; cdr3_aa: CAWTTSYEQYF; cdr3_nt: TGTGCCTGGACTACTAGCTACGAGCAGTACTTC